This record covers a single T cell receptor (beta chain). Its specificity is unknown. These data originate in a study of cytomegalovirus exposure and HLA in healthy donors. The PCR ran on 60 Vbeta and 13 Jbeta primers. Method: immunoSEQ multiplex PCR; TCRdb's copy keeps in-frame clones and lacks some. The sample has under 150,000 clones; approximately 79% are singletons. Every donor was a healthy person donating bone marrow. Study-wide results and caveats: Researchers reported that a few CMV-associated chains were confirmed in vitro as CMV antigen-specific. Reported findings show TCR beta sequences accurately forecast HLA-A and HLA-B alleles in most subjects.

Sequenced input: PBMCs. The TCR sequence derives from a man between 18 and 29 years old in good health and CMV-seronegative.

DNA of the CDR3: TGCGCCAGCAGCTTTGCGGACAGACCCACTGAAGCTTTCTTT. This sequence encodes CASSFADRPTEAFF. J is TRBJ1-1 and V is TRBV5-1; possible D gene TRBD1, 6 bases. The CDR3 runs 14 residues. Between the trimmed V and J ends, which lost 2 bases and 4 bases, there was a span of 12 bases. Germline CDR1 is SGHRS and CDR2 is YFSETQ.